Below, one TCR beta chain is given with its context. This sample was included in a study of blood T cell repertoires in COVID-19. Measured with immunoSEQ multiplex PCR; TCRdb has only the in-frame clones, and not every one. The sample has 300,000 to 400,000 clones, about 87% seen once. The CDR3 is 11 residues long. The V gene lost 5 bases and the J gene lost 11 bases, with 12 bases spanning the gap. CDR1 SGHVS and CDR2 FQNEAQ come from the germline V gene. This TCR was sampled from a man aged 25-40 years who had recovered from COVID-19. Input material: PBMCs or T cells enriched from blood (not recorded which). The rearrangement joins TRBV7-8 to TRBJ1-1; D is possibly TRBD1 (5 bases). CDR3 sequence reads: CASSPGHRAFF. CDR3 DNA sequence: TGTGCCAGCAGCCCAGGACACCGTGCTTTCTTT.